A single T cell receptor beta chain is shown here with its context. No antigen is known for it. The data belong to a study of T cell responses to AZD1222 COVID-19 vaccine. Overall study findings and caveats: Spike as a whole was targeted by vaccine-associated CD4 TCRs, dominant at 160-218 and 743-854. Donors were mostly white British, more females; clonal diversity possibly underestimated. Repertoires were obtained solely post-peak T cell response. As reported, nearly half of all spike-specific TCRs target variant regions that are unmutated.

Repertoires were generated with immunoSEQ multiplex PCR, while TCRdb's copy carries only in-frame clones and drops some. The sample contains fewer than 150,000 clones, around 90% of which appear only once. Trimming took 5 bases from V and 0 from J, leaving 7 bases between them. The CDR3 totals 13 residues. CDR1 MGHRA and CDR2 YSYEKL come from the germline V gene. Material: peripheral blood, obtained on day 0 of AZD1222 vaccination. J is TRBJ1-1 and V is TRBV4-1; D unclear. The origin of this receptor is an adult in good health. The CDR3 DNA follows: TGCGCCAGCAGCTCGGACCTGAACACTGAAGCTTTCTTT. Translating gives CASSSDLNTEAFF.